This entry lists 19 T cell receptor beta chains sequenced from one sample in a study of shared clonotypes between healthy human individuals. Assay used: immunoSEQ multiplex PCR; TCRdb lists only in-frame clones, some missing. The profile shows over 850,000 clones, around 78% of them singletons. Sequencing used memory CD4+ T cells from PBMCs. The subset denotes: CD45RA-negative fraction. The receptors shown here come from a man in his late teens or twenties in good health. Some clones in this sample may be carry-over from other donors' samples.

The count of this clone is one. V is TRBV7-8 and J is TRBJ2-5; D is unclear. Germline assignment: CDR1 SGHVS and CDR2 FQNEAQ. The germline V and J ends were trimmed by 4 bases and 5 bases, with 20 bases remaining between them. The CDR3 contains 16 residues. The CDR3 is CASSSHEVGFRETQYF. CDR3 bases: TGTGCCAGCAGCTCCCACGAGGTCGGGTTTCGGGAGACCCAGTACTTC. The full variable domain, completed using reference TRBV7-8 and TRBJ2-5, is GAGVSQSPRYKVAKRGQDVALRCDPISGHVSLFWYQQALGQGPEFLTYFQNEAQLDKSGLPSDRFFAERPEGSVSTLKIQRTQQEDSAVYLCASSSHEVGFRETQYFGPGTRLLVL.

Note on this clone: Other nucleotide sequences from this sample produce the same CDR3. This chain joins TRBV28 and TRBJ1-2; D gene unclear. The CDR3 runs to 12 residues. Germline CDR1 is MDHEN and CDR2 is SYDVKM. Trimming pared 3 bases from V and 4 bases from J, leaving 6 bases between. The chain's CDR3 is CASSFGSYGYTF. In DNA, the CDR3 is TGTGCCAGCAGTTTTGGCAGCTATGGCTACACCTTC.

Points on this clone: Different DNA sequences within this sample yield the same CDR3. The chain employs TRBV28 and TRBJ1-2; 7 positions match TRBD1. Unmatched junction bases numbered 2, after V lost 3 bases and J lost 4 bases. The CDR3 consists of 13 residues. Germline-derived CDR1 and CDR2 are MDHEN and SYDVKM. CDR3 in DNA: TGTGCCAGCAGTTTCAGGGGGTTCTATGGCTACACCTTC. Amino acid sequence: CASSFRGFYGYTF.

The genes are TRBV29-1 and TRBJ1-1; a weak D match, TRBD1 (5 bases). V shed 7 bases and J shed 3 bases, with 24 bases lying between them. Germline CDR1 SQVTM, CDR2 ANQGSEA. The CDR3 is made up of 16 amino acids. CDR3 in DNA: TGCAGCGGCACCCCAGCTCGGGGCCCAGGAGACACTGAAGCTTTCTTT. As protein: CSGTPARGPGDTEAFF.

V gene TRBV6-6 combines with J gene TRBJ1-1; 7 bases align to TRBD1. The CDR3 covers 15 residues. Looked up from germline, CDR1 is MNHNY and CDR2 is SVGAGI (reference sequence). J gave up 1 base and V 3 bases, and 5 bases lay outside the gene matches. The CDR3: CASSYPRGQNTEAFF. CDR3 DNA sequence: TGTGCCAGCAGTTATCCGAGGGGGCAGAACACTGAAGCTTTCTTT.

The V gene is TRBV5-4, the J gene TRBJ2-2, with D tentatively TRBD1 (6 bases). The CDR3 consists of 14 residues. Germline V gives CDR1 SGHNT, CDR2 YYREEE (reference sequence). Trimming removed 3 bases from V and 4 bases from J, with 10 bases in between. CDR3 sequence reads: CASSSQGSTGELFF. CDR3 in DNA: TGTGCCAGCAGCTCACAGGGTAGCACCGGGGAGCTGTTTTTT.

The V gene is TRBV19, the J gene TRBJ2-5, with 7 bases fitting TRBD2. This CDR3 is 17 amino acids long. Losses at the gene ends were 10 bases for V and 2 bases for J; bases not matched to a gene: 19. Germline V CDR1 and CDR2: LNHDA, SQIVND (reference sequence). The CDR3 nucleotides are TGTGCCACCACTCCTAGGGGAGGGAGGGTAATACAAGAGACCCAGTACTTC. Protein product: CATTPRGGRVIQETQYF.

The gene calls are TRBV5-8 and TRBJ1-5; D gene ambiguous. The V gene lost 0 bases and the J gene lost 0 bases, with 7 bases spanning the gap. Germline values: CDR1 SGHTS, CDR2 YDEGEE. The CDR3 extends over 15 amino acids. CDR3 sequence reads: CASSLGRYSNQPQHF. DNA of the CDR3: TGTGCCAGCAGCTTGGGCCGTTATAGCAATCAGCCCCAGCATTTT.

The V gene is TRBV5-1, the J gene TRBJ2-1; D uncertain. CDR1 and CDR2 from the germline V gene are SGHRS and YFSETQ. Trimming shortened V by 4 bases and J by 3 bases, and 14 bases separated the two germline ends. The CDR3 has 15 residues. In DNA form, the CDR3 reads TGCGCCAGCAGCCCTACGGAGTCGTTCTACAATGAGCAGTTCTTC. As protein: CASSPTESFYNEQFF.

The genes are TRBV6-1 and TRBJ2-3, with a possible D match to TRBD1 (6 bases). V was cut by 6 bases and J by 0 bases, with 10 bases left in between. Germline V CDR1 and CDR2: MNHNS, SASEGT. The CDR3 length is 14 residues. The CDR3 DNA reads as TGTGCCAGCAGCTTAGACAGGAGCACAGATACGCAGTATTTT. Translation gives CASSLDRSTDTQYF.

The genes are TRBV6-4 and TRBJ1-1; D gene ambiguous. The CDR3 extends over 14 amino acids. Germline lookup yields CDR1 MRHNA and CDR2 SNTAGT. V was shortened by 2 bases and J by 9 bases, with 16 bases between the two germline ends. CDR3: CASSDGNPPKKAFF. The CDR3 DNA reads TGTGCCAGCAGTGACGGGAACCCCCCCAAGAAAGCTTTCTTT.

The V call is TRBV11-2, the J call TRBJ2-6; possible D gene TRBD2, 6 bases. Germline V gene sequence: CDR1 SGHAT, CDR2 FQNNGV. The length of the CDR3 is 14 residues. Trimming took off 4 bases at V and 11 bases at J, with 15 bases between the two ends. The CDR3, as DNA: TGTGCCAGCAGCTCACTAACCGGGACTTACGTCCTGACTTTC. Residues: CASSSLTGTYVLTF.

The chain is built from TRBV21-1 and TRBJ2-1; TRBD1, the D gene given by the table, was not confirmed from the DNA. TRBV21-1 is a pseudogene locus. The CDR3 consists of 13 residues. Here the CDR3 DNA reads TGTGCCAGCAGCAAAGGTCCATACAATGAGCAGTTCTTC. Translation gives CASSKGPYNEQFF.

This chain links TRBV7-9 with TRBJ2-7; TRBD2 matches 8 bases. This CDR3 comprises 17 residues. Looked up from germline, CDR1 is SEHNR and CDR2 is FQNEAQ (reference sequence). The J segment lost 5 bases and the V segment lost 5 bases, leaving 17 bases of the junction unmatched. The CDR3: CASSVTSPSGSAHEQYF. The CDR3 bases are TGTGCCAGCAGCGTCACATCACCCAGCGGGAGTGCCCACGAGCAGTACTTC.

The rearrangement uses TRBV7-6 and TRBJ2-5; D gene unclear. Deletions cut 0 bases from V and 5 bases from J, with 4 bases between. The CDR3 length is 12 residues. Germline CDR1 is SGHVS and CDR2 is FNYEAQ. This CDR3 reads CASSLAAETQYF. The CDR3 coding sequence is TGTGCCAGCAGCTTAGCCGCTGAGACCCAGTACTTC.

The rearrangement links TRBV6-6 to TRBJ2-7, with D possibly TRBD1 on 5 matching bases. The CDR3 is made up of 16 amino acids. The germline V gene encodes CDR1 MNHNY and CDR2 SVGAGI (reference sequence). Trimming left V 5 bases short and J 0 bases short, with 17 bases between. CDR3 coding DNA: TGTGCCAGCAGTACAACAGGCGCCCGGAGCTCCTACGAGCAGTACTTC. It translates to CASSTTGARSSYEQYF.

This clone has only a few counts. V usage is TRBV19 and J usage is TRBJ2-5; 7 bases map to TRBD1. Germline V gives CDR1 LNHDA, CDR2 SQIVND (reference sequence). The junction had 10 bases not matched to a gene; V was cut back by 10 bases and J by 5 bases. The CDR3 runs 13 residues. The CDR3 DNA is TGTGCCACCCACCTCGACAGGGTGGAGACCCAGTACTTC. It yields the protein CATHLDRVETQYF.

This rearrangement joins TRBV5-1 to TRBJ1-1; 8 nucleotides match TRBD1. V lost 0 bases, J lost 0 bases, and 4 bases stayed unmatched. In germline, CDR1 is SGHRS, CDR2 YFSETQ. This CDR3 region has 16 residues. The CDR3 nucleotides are TGCGCCAGCAGCTTGGGGTCAGGGGGCATGAACACTGAAGCTTTCTTT. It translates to CASSLGSGGMNTEAFF.

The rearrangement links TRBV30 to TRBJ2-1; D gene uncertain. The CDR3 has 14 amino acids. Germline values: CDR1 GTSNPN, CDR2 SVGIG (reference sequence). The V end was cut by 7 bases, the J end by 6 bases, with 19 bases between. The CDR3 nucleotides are TGTGCCTTGGTTAGCTGGAGTCTTGTCAATGAGCAGTTCTTC. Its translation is CALVSWSLVNEQFF. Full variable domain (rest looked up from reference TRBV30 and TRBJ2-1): SQTIHQWPATLVQPVGSPLSLECTVEGTSNPNLYWYRQAAGRGLQLLFYSVGIGQISSEVPQNLSASRPQDRQFILSSKKLLLSDSGFYLCALVSWSLVNEQFFGPGTRLTVL.